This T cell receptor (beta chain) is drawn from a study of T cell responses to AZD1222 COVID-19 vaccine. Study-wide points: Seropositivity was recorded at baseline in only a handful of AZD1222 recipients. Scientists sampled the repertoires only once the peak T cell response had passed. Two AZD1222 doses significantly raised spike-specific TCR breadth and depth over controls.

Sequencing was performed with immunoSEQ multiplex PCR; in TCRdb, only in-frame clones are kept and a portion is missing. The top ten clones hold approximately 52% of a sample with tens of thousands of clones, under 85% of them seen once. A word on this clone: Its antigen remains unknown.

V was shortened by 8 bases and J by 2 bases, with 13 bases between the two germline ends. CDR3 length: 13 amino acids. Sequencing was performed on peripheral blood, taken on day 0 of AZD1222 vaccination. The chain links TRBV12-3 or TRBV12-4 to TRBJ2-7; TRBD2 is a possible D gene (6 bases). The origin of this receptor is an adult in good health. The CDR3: CASSSGGAYEQYF. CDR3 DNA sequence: TGTGCCAGCTCCTCCGGGGGAGCCTACGAGCAGTACTTC.